Each of the 25 T cell receptor beta chains below was sequenced from the same sample in a study of radiation and T cells in renal cell carcinoma (dated by TCRdb to 2019 to 2021). The protocol used for the library was the immunoSEQ multiplex PCR assay. TCRdb took over this immuneACCESS table, retaining in-frame rearrangements with V and J assigned. Such tables are incomplete; in checked studies, under half of the missing clones stem from an unresolved V gene, and the remainder is unexplained. The table for this sample lists approximately 110,000 clones; approximately 82% of them were counted only once. 3% of the sample belongs to the ten largest clones. Interpreted using the paper, the time point label stands for: baseline pretreatment blood. Interpreted using the paper, the treatment or condition label stands for: 15 Gy SBRT to primary tumor, nephrectomy 4 weeks later. The sequencing here drew on blood, taken from a patient whose treatment included radiotherapy and nephrectomy. These TCRs come from a woman in her fifties or sixties with renal cell carcinoma.

V and J are TRBV7-3 and TRBJ1-1, with D unresolved. Germline V gene sequence: CDR1 SGHTA, CDR2 FQGTGA. There are 13 residues in the CDR3. Trimming shortened V by 0 bases and J by 8 bases, and 10 bases separated the two germline ends. CDR3 nucleotide sequence: TGTGCCAGCAGCTTAACCCATGAAGCGGAAGCTTTCTTT. It translates to CASSLTHEAEAFF.

The V call is TRBV27, the J call TRBJ2-3; D is uncertain. The V gene's germline CDR1 is MNHEY and CDR2 SMNVEV (reference sequence). Trimming pared 4 bases from V and 4 bases from J, leaving 9 bases between. CDR3 size: 13 residues. The CDR3, as DNA: TGTGCCAGCAGTTCCCGATTCCCAGATACGCAGTATTTT. Translation: CASSSRFPDTQYF.

This clone appeared a single time. The junction does not match germline at one end; this may be a read error. Other DNA sequences in this sample translate to the same CDR3. The chain links TRBV29-1 to TRBJ1-5, with TRBD1 matching over 8 bases. The CDR3 loop spans 13 amino acids. The germline V gene has CDR1 SQVTM and CDR2 ANQGSEA. The CDR3, as DNA: TGCAGCGCAGGGGACAGGAACGGCCAGCCCCAGCATTTC. Translating it yields CSAGDRNGQPQHF. Filled out from reference TRBV29-1 and TRBJ1-5, the complete variable domain reads SAVISQKPSRDICQRGTSLTIQCQVDSQVTMMFWYRQQPGQSLTLIATANQGSEATYESGFVIDKFPISRPNLTFSTLTVSNMSPEDSSIYLCSAGDRNGQPQHFGDGTRLSIL.

This clone was seen a single time. The chain recombines TRBV29-1 with TRBJ2-3; D may match TRBD1 or TRBD2 (5 bases each). CDR3 length: 13 amino acids. Trimming left V 8 bases short and J 3 bases short, with 15 bases between. Germline CDR1 is SQVTM and CDR2 is ANQGSEA. The DNA for the CDR3 is TGCAGCTTCGGGACCCCTGGGACAGATACGCAGTATTTT. Its protein product is CSFGTPGTDTQYF.

CDR3 DNA sequence: TGTGCCAGCAGCTCCCTAGCCAGCACAGATACGCAGTATTTT. This encodes CASSSLASTDTQYF. V and J are TRBV11-2 and TRBJ2-3; possible D gene TRBD2, 5 bases. The CDR3 is made up of 14 amino acids. The germline V gene has CDR1 SGHAT and CDR2 FQNNGV. The V gene lost 4 bases and the J gene lost 0 bases, with 8 bases spanning the gap. Complete variable domain (other parts from reference TRBV11-2 and TRBJ2-3): EAGVAQSPRYKIIEKRQSVAFWCNPISGHATLYWYQQILGQGPKLLIQFQNNGVVDDSQLPKDRFSAERLKGVDSTLKIQPAKLEDSAVYLCASSSLASTDTQYFGPGTRLTVL.

For the CDR3, the DNA is TGTGCCAGCACCCTCCTTAGTGGGGGCGCTGAAGCTTTCTTT. Translation gives CASTLLSGGAEAFF. This chain links TRBV13 with TRBJ1-1; weak D call: TRBD1 (6 bases). The V and J ends lost 7 bases and 6 bases respectively, with 18 bases between them. The CDR3 is 14 residues long. Germline V gene sequence: CDR1 PRHDT, CDR2 FYEKMQ (reference sequence).

As regards this clone: Other DNA sequences in this specimen translate into the identical CDR3. The chain employs TRBV5-6 and TRBJ2-1; TRBD2 matches at 14 bases. The CDR3 is 15 residues long. The V gene end was trimmed by 4 bases and the J gene end by 6 bases; junction bases not matched to a gene: 3. Germline values: CDR1 SGHDT, CDR2 YYEEEE. The CDR3 DNA sequence: TGTGCCAGCAGCCTCGGACTAGCGGGAGGCAATGAGCAGTTCTTC. It yields the protein CASSLGLAGGNEQFF.

This sequence joins TRBV6-6 and TRBJ1-5; D gene unclear. Germline CDR1 is MNHNY and CDR2 is SVGAGI (reference sequence). V gave up 10 bases and J gave up 3 bases, with 10 bases separating them. This CDR3 spans 12 amino acids. CDR3 in amino acids: CATHPNNQPQHF. The CDR3 DNA is TGTGCCACCCACCCCAACAATCAGCCCCAGCATTTT.

The V call is TRBV5-1, the J call TRBJ1-1; maybe TRBD1 (6 bases). Germline CDR1 is SGHRS and CDR2 is YFSETQ. Trimming took 1 base from V and 3 from J, leaving 10 bases between them. The CDR3 is 14 residues long. The CDR3 region is CASSLSGGHTEAFF. As DNA, the CDR3 is TGCGCCAGCAGCTTGTCCGGGGGGCACACTGAAGCTTTCTTT.

This clone was counted only a few times. The rearrangement joins TRBV20-1 to TRBJ1-1; weak D call: TRBD1 (5 bases). This CDR3 comprises 11 residues. V was clipped by 6 bases and J by 7 bases, with 12 bases between them. Germline V CDR1 and CDR2: DFQATT, SNEGSKA (reference sequence). CDR3 nucleotides: TGCAGTGCCATAAGGGACGGTGAAGCTTTCTTT. Translated: CSAIRDGEAFF.

V is TRBV5-1 and J is TRBJ2-5, with 11 bases identical to TRBD1. From germline, CDR1 is SGHRS and CDR2 YFSETQ. V shed 2 bases and J 0 bases; nucleotides not matched to a gene: 3. There are 16 residues in the CDR3. Written as DNA, the CDR3 is TGCGCCAGCAGCTTAGGGACAGGGGGTTACCAAGAGACCCAGTACTTC. The encoded protein is CASSLGTGGYQETQYF. Full variable domain (remainder filled in from reference TRBV5-1 and TRBJ2-5): KAGVTQTPRYLIKTRGQQVTLSCSPISGHRSVSWYQQTPGQGLQFLFEYFSETQRNKGNFPGRFSGRQFSNSRSEMNVSTLELGDSALYLCASSLGTGGYQETQYFGPGTRLLVL.

The rearrangement joins TRBV11-1 to TRBJ1-1; the D gene is possibly TRBD1 (5 bases). Trimming left V 2 bases short and J 4 bases short, with 8 bases between. This CDR3 has 13 residues. Germline-derived CDR1 and CDR2 are SGHAT and FQDESV (reference sequence). CDR3 sequence reads: CASSLMDITEAFF. The CDR3 nucleotides read TGTGCCAGCAGCTTAATGGACATCACTGAAGCTTTCTTT. Full variable domain (rest looked up from reference TRBV11-1 and TRBJ1-1): EAEVAQSPRYKITEKSQAVAFWCDPISGHATLYWYRQILGQGPELLVQFQDESVVDDSQLPKDRFSAERLKGVDSTLKIQPAELGDSAMYLCASSLMDITEAFFGQGTRLTVV.

The chain carries TRBV19 and TRBJ2-7, with D possibly matching TRBD2 (5 bases). Trimming left V 3 bases short and J 5 bases short, with 14 bases between. In germline, CDR1 is LNHDA, CDR2 SQIVND (reference sequence). This CDR3 has 14 amino acids. In nucleotides, the CDR3 is TGTGCCAGTAGTATCAGCGGACCCCCCAACGAGCAGTACTTC. The encoded protein is CASSISGPPNEQYF.

The CDR3 protein is CASSLVVGEKLFF. In DNA, the CDR3 is TGTGCCAGCAGTTTAGTAGTCGGGGAAAAACTGTTTTTT. This sequence joins TRBV27 and TRBJ1-4; D gene ambiguous. Deletions cut 2 bases from V and 8 bases from J, with 9 bases between. Looked up from germline, CDR1 is MNHEY and CDR2 is SMNVEV (reference sequence). There are 13 residues in the CDR3.

This clone was seen more than once but under ten times. The rearrangement uses TRBV19 and TRBJ1-1; possible D gene TRBD1, 5 bases. CDR1 is LNHDA and CDR2 is SQIVND in the germline V gene (reference sequence). V was clipped by 5 bases and J by 4 bases, with 14 bases between them. The length of the CDR3 is 14 residues. The CDR3 spells CASSLGPGLTEAFF. The CDR3 DNA follows: TGTGCCAGTAGTCTCGGGCCAGGGCTCACTGAAGCTTTCTTT.

The V gene is TRBV5-1, the J gene TRBJ2-1; 8 positions match TRBD2. CDR3 length: 15 residues. The germline CDR1 and CDR2 sequences are SGHRS and YFSETQ. V shed 4 bases, J shed 5 bases, and the junction held 8 bases outside the gene matches. CDR3 nucleotide sequence: TGCGCCAGCAGCGCAAGCGGGAGAGGCGACAATGAGCAGTTCTTC. Translation: CASSASGRGDNEQFF.

The CDR3 reads CAGLLSTGARDEQYF. In nucleotides, the CDR3 is TGTGCCGGACTACTATCGACAGGGGCTCGGGACGAGCAGTACTTC. The chain recombines TRBV30 with TRBJ2-7; TRBD1 aligns across 8 bases. The J segment lost 5 bases and the V segment lost 8 bases, leaving 17 bases of the junction unmatched. CDR3 length equals 15 residues. Germline V gene lookup returns CDR1 GTSNPN and CDR2 SVGIG (reference sequence).

This chain uses TRBV4-1 with TRBJ1-1; no definite D call. The CDR3 is 13 residues long. Trimming shortened V by 4 bases and J by 3 bases, and 9 bases separated the two germline ends. CDR1 is MGHRA and CDR2 is YSYEKL in the germline V gene. CDR3 in DNA: TGCGCCAGCAGCCTTGGCCCATACACTGAAGCTTTCTTT. It is translated as CASSLGPYTEAFF.

The chain combines TRBV7-9 with TRBJ2-2; a weak D match, TRBD1 (5 bases). The CDR3 is 14 residues long. Germline-derived CDR1 and CDR2 are SEHNR and FQNEAQ (reference sequence). The V and J ends lost 3 bases and 4 bases respectively, with 9 bases between them. The CDR3 DNA reads as TGTGCCAGCAGCTTTCCCAGGGTCACCGGGGAGCTGTTTTTT. Protein sequence: CASSFPRVTGELFF.

The chain couples TRBV6-5 to TRBJ1-1; 10 nucleotides align to TRBD1. CDR1 and CDR2 (germline): MNHEY, SVGAGI. With V trimmed by 7 bases and J by 1 base, 3 bases remained unmatched. CDR3 length: 14 residues. CDR3 nucleotides: TGTGCCAGCAAAAGGGACAGGGGGAACACTGAAGCTTTCTTT. It yields the protein CASKRDRGNTEAFF.

This clone was seen only once. The rearrangement joins TRBV6-1 to TRBJ2-2; 7 positions match TRBD1. CDR1 is MNHNS, CDR2 SASEGT, per germline. The ends lost 4 bases at V and 1 base at J; junction bases unmatched: 3. This CDR3 contains 15 residues. The CDR3 sequence: CASSARTGNTGELFF. Written as DNA, the CDR3 is TGTGCCAGCAGTGCGCGGACAGGGAACACCGGGGAGCTGTTTTTT.

The rearrangement joins TRBV28 to TRBJ1-5; a possible D gene is TRBD1 (6 bases). CDR1 is MDHEN and CDR2 is SYDVKM in the germline V gene. Between the trimmed V and J ends, which lost 10 bases and 0 bases, there was a span of 22 bases. There are 17 residues in the CDR3. In nucleotides, the CDR3 is TGTGCCACCTCCCTGCCCCGAGGACAGTATAGCAATCAGCCCCAGCATTTT. Encoded protein: CATSLPRGQYSNQPQHF.

The chain carries TRBV6-5 and TRBJ2-5; the D gene could be TRBD1 or TRBD2 (5 bases each). Germline CDR1 MNHEY, CDR2 SVGAGI. V was pared by 0 bases and J by 11 bases, with 10 bases between. The CDR3 runs to 12 residues. CDR3 sequence (DNA): TGTGCCAGCAGTTACTCGAGAGGGGAGCAGTACTTC. Its translation: CASSYSRGEQYF.

In this sample, this clone is medium-sized. The genes are TRBV7-2 and TRBJ1-5; no clear D gene. Trimming left V 0 bases short and J 0 bases short, with 6 bases between. In germline, CDR1 is SGHTA, CDR2 FQGNSA. This CDR3 comprises 15 residues. In nucleotides, the CDR3 is TGTGCCAGCAGCTTAGCGGCAAATAGCAATCAGCCCCAGCATTTT. This encodes CASSLAANSNQPQHF.

The chain employs TRBV6-1 and TRBJ1-6; 8 positions agree with TRBD1. Germline-derived CDR1 and CDR2 are MNHNS and SASEGT. The CDR3 sequence is 15 residues long. The V gene end was trimmed by 1 base and the J gene end by 9 bases; junction bases not matched to a gene: 5. CDR3 nucleotides: TGTGCCAGCAGTGAAGGGACAGGGAGGCCTTCACCCCTCCACTTT. Encoded protein: CASSEGTGRPSPLHF.